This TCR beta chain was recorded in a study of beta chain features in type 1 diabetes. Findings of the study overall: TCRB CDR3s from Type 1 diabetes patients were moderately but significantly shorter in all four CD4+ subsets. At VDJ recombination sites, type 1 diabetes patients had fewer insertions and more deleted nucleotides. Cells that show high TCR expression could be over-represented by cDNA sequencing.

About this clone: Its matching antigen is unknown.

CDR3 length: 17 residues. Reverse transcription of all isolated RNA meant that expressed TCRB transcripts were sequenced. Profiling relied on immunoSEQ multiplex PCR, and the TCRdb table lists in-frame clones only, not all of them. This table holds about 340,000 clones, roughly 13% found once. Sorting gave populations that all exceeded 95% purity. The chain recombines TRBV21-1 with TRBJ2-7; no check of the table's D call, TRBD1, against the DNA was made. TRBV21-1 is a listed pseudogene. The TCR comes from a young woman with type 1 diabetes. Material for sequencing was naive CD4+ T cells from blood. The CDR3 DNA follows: TGTGCCAGCAGCAAAACTGAGACAGGGTCCAGCTCCTACGAGCAGTACTTC. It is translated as CASSKTETGSSSYEQYF.